This T cell receptor beta chain was sequenced in a study of human T cells and chemical hapten exposure. The overall study: The study sensitized with 2% DPC on a roughly 2 cm by roughly 2 cm patch of upper inner arm skin. Mostly female patients had alopecia areata, totalis or universalis.

Stated time point: pre-sensitization, week 0. Treatment defined: therapeutic diphenylcyclopropenone sensitization with weekly scalp DPC. Unfractionated whole blood yielded total RNA. The CDR3 is 15 residues long. CDR1 and CDR2 from the germline V gene are MNHEY and SMNVEV (reference sequence). V shed 7 bases, J shed 4 bases, and the junction held 5 bases outside the gene matches. One entry per CDR3 protein results from TCRdb running MiXCR on the RACE reads. Counted here are around 120,000 distinct CDR3 sequences, approximately 13% occurring once; the ten biggest clones make up around 2.7%. The receptor was isolated from a woman between 18 and 30 years old with alopecia areata. Some clones in this sample may be carry-over from other donors' samples. The chain has TRBV27 and TRBJ1-6; 9 bases are a match to TRBD1. The sequences come from whole blood, collected in connection with sensitization to the hapten diphenylcyclopropenone (DPC). In nucleotides, the CDR3 is TGTGCCAGCACCCGGGACAGGGCATATAATTCACCCCTCCACTTT. It yields the protein CASTRDRAYNSPLHF.